A selection of T cell receptor beta chains follows, all from one sample in a study of T cell responses to AZD1222 COVID-19 vaccine. Profiled with immunoSEQ multiplex PCR; TCRdb holds only in-frame clones, not every one. The sample lists over 100,000 clones; about 87% were seen once. The specimen comprised peripheral blood, sampled on day 0 of AZD1222 vaccination. The receptor source for this set is an adult in good health. Each CDR3 is given with its conserved first and last residue. The size field is filled for only some rows; it gives once, few, many or a size class.

cdr3_length	clone_size	v_call	cdr3_aa
17	.	TRBV7-8	CASSKSGAGGRYNEQFF
14	.	TRBV18	CASSPRSTNNEQFF
12	.	TRBV30	CAWSVRGPGQYF
15	.	TRBV5-1	CASSRGRGLEDTQYF
13	.	TRBV7-9	CASSVAGPYEQYF
14	.	TRBV18	CASSPGQGAYGYTF
15	.	TRBV24-1	CATSRTGEEAGELFF
14	.	TRBV5-1	CASSLGGDNSPLHF
15	.	TRBV25-1	CASSEYRAYNSPLHF
15	.	TRBV9	CASSVAHGSWDEQFF
16	once	TRBV19	CASSTTPTRPNYGYTF
12	.	TRBV15	CATSIGGNEQFF
13	.	TRBV7-3	CASSYGAQETQYF
16	.	TRBV18	CASSPPIAGEQNEQFF
15	.	TRBV6-5	CASSYSTGGAGGYTF
13	.	TRBV5-4	CASSLEQNYGYTF
14	once	TRBV27	CASSFNAKGGGYTF
15	.	TRBV15	CATASGGRSTDTQYF
13	.	TRBV28	CAASGQTYNEQFF
13	.	TRBV12-3/TRBV12-4	CASRKLRNEKLFF
13	.	TRBV7-3	CASSSQTGGNTFF
16	once	TRBV30	CAWSGSSSRDSYEQYF
12	.	TRBV12-3/TRBV12-4	CASSLVGYGYTF
15	.	TRBV28	CASSPYSSGLNEQFF
15	.	TRBV5-4	CASSLGGFPDSPLHF
13	.	TRBV30	CAWSASGTVGYTF
13	.	TRBV3-1/TRBV3-2	CASSRLLGQPQHF
14	.	TRBV5-1	CASKRDGPYNEQFF
15	.	TRBV10-3	CAISGDRDRGPEQFF
11	.	TRBV6-6	CASSFPDTQYF
16	.	TRBV9	CASSKTTGTRNSPLHF
14	.	TRBV5-1	CASSGHAGDYGYTF
12	.	TRBV29-1	CSVGKGGYGYTF
15	few	TRBV18	CASSPGPGPGNTIYF
15	.	TRBV7-7	CASSFLGLDTGELFF
13	.	TRBV24-1	CATSGGSQETQYF
13	.	TRBV10-3	CAISPGTLYEQYF
13	.	TRBV5-8	CASSLDSYNEQFF
14	few	TRBV19	CASKARFSGNTIYF
15	.	TRBV4-1	CASSHPQSANYGYTF
14	.	TRBV18	CASSPPRPNSPLHF
16	.	TRBV5-1	CASSLYPTGSTDTQYF
14	.	TRBV9	CASSVGPGRNEQFF
17	.	TRBV11-2	CASSLYRTSGSRETQYF
13	.	TRBV6-1	CASSEGAGDEQYF
11	.	TRBV6-5	CASNRGYEQYF
18	.	TRBV28	CATSRGTLTRSGTDTQYF
11	.	TRBV28	CASNNPNEQFF
13	.	TRBV19	CASSIWGAEGYTF
14	.	TRBV3-1/TRBV3-2	CASSPSGDNQPQHF
15	.	TRBV7-2	CASSLGGDTNYGYTF
12	.	TRBV7-9	CASSSTREEQFF
13	.	TRBV6-5	CASSYFGGGGAFF
15	few	TRBV15	CATSKIRTGTETQYF
15	.	TRBV6-6	CAGTREAPNTGELFF
14	.	TRBV5-1	CASSLASGTGGYTF
18	.	TRBV3-1/TRBV3-2	CASSLFLSSPVSHYGYTF
13	.	TRBV19	CASRQGAGNTIYF